A single sample is the source of the 27 T cell receptor beta chains below, sequenced in a study of tumor and adjacent non-tumor tissue in lung cancer. Three rounds of nested PCR, following a modified ARM-PCR protocol, produced the TCRbeta library. Each CDR3 protein gets one entry after TCRdb re-called the multiplex PCR reads with MiXCR. The sample includes about 110,000 distinct CDR3 sequences, roughly 77% of them seen just once. The template was RNA from unsorted bulk tissue. Sequencing was performed on lung tumor tissue. The receptors shown here come from a woman between 55 and 75 years old with non-small cell lung cancer.

The chain uses TRBV11-3 and TRBJ1-1; 8 nucleotides agree with TRBD1. The trim removed 5 bases at V and 10 bases at J, leaving 9 bases unmatched. CDR1 and CDR2 (germline): SGHNT, YENEEA. The CDR3 covers 13 residues. As DNA, the CDR3 is TGTGCCAGCAGCCCAGGAGATGACAGGGGAGCTTTCTTT. Its protein is CASSPGDDRGAFF.

To note about this clonotype: The CDR3 end shows no conserved phenylalanine or tryptophan, and so a read error is likely. The gene calls are TRBV11-2 and TRBJ1-2; no definite D call. The CDR3 is made up of 12 amino acids. Germline lookup yields CDR1 SGHAT and CDR2 FQNNGV. CDR3 bases: TGCGCCAGCAGCTTAGGTTCGGAAGTCTACACCTTG. It encodes CASSLGSEVYTL.

Note on this clonotype: A junction end diverges from the germline sequence, so it may reflect a read error. The chain has TRBV11-2 and TRBJ2-1; 7 bases fit TRBD1. Germline CDR1 and CDR2: SGHAT and FQNNGV. This CDR3 has 16 residues. Here the CDR3 DNA reads TGTACCAGCAGCAGACCGGGACAGCACTCCTACAATGAGCAGTTCTTC. Translating gives CTSSRPGQHSYNEQFF.

About this clonotype: An end of the junction does not agree with germline; a read error may underlie this. The chain carries TRBV4-2 and TRBJ2-7, with 7 bases lining up with TRBD1. Germline values: CDR1 LGHNA, CDR2 YNFKEQ. The CDR3 spans 13 residues. In nucleotides, the CDR3 is TGTGCCTGCAGAATGGGACAGACCTACGAACAGTACTTC. This translates into CACRMGQTYEQYF.

As for this clonotype: Being one base from a much bigger clone, this may be a read error. V gene TRBV4-2 combines with J gene TRBJ2-2, with no clear D. Germline V gives CDR1 LGHNA, CDR2 YNFKEQ. Deletions cut 4 bases from V and 7 bases from J, with 10 bases between. CDR3 length equals 13 residues. As DNA, the CDR3 is TGTGCCAGCAGCCGTCGAGAGGACGGGGAGCTGTTTTTT. Its protein is CASSRREDGELFF.

As regards this clonotype: Germline is not matched at one junction end, which may reflect a read error. The CDR3 DNA reads as TGTGCCAACAGTTTCGTTGGGGGATCCGGCCACGAGCAGCGCTTC. It specifies CANSFVGGSGHEQRF. The chain uses TRBV28 and TRBJ2-7; D may be TRBD1 or TRBD2 (5 bases each). CDR3 size: 15 residues. In germline, CDR1 is MDHEN, CDR2 SYDVKM.

For this clonotype: The junction shows a germline mismatch at one end, possibly a read error. The chain links TRBV5-4 to TRBJ2-1, with D perhaps matching TRBD2 (6 bases). This CDR3 contains 17 residues. CDR1 is SGHNT and CDR2 is YYREEE in the germline V gene (reference sequence). CDR3 DNA: TGTACCAGCAGCCCGGGGGACGGGATGTATTCCTACAATGAGCAGTTCTTC. Its protein product is CTSSPGDGMYSYNEQFF.

The gene calls are TRBV20-1 and TRBJ2-2, with no clear D. There are 14 residues in the CDR3. Trimming left V 5 bases short and J 3 bases short, with 13 bases between. From germline, CDR1 is DFQATT and CDR2 SNEGSKA (reference sequence). Written as DNA, the CDR3 is TGCAGTGCTTCGGATAGGCAGTACACCGGGGAGCTGTTTTTT. Protein product: CSASDRQYTGELFF.

About this clonotype itself: The junction shows a germline mismatch at one end, possibly a read error. The genes are TRBV20-1 and TRBJ2-1; TRBD2 matches 8 bases. This CDR3 has 17 amino acids. Germline CDR1 is DFQATT and CDR2 is SNEGSKA (reference sequence). The CDR3 loop reads CSAPDAARTSRRCEQFF. DNA for the CDR3: TGCAGTGCCCCTGATGCCGCGAGGACTAGCAGGAGATGCGAGCAGTTTTTC.

CDR3 in amino acids: CASSRDPAREQFF. The CDR3, as DNA: TGTGCCAGCAGCCGAGATCCTGCGAGGGAGCAGTTCTTC. The chain links TRBV7-3 to TRBJ2-1, with unresolved D. V was clipped by 5 bases and J by 10 bases, with 15 bases between them. The CDR3 loop spans 13 amino acids. The germline CDR1 and CDR2 sequences are SGHTA and FQGTGA. Full variable domain (missing parts from reference TRBV7-3 and TRBJ2-1): GAGVSQTPSNKVTEKGKYVELRCDPISGHTALYWYRQSLGQGPEFLIYFQGTGAADDSGLPNDRFFAVRPEGSVSTLKIQRTERGDSAVYLCASSRDPAREQFFGPGTRLTVL.

The count of this clonotype is one. The V gene is TRBV6-4, the J gene TRBJ1-5, with D possibly being TRBD1 (5 bases). The J call could be wrong; TRBJ2-3 is a better fit for the DNA end. CDR1 MRHNA and CDR2 SNTAGT come from the germline V gene. The CDR3 runs to 15 residues. This CDR3 reads CASRQESYSNQPQYF. The DNA for the CDR3 is TGTGCCAGCAGACAGGAAAGCTATAGCAATCAGCCCCAGTATTTT.

The gene calls are TRBV5-1 and TRBJ2-5; a possible D gene is TRBD2 (6 bases). The CDR3 covers 15 residues. Germline V gives CDR1 SGHRS, CDR2 YFSETQ. V dropped 4 bases and J dropped 5 bases, with 18 bases sitting between them. In DNA, the CDR3 is TGCGCCAGCAGCGTTGGAGGGCCAGGGTCCGAGACCCAGTACTTC. Translating gives CASSVGGPGSETQYF. The entire variable domain, with the rest obtained from reference TRBV5-1 and TRBJ2-5, is as follows: KAGVTQTPRYLIKTRGQQVTLSCSPISGHRSVSWYQQTPGQGLQFLFEYFSETQRNKGNFPGRFSGRQFSNSRSEMNVSTLELGDSALYLCASSVGGPGSETQYFGPGTRLLVL.

The table lists this clonotype with a few counts. The rearrangement joins TRBV11-2 to TRBJ1-2; 7 bases are a match to TRBD1. Germline V gene lookup returns CDR1 SGHAT and CDR2 FQNNGV. J was trimmed by 7 bases and V by 5 bases; bases with no gene match: 10. The CDR3 has 14 amino acids. The CDR3 reads CASSPEQGSGGYTF. In DNA, the CDR3 is TGTGCCAGCAGCCCCGAACAGGGGTCGGGTGGCTACACCTTC.

With respect to this clonotype: The junction does not match germline at one end; this may be a read error. The J gene is TRBJ2-6, the V gene TRBV11-2; D is ambiguous. The germline gives CDR1 SGHAT, CDR2 FQNNGV. The CDR3 covers 14 residues. The CDR3 loop is CASSTLSWANVLTF. The CDR3 DNA is TGTGCCAGCAGTACCCTCTCTTGGGCCAACGTCCTGACTTTC.

This clonotype has only one observation. This chain joins TRBV6-5 and TRBJ2-2; 7 bases align to TRBD2. Germline loops: CDR1 MNHEY, CDR2 SVGAGI. CDR3 length equals 14 residues. The trim removed 5 bases at V and 5 bases at J, leaving 5 bases unmatched. CDR3 region: CASSPRGGTGELFF. DNA for the CDR3: TGTGCCAGCAGTCCAAGGGGAGGGACCGGGGAGCTGTTTTTT.

Details on this clonotype: Likely a read error: the CDR3 ends without its conserved phenylalanine or tryptophan. The chain joins TRBV6-1 to TRBJ2-5, with D perhaps given as TRBD1 or TRBD2 (5 bases each). This CDR3 is built from 15 residues. Germline CDR1 and CDR2: MNHNS and SASEGT. This CDR3 reads CDSSGGRSVRETQYL. The CDR3 nucleotides read TGTGACAGCAGTGGGGGACGCTCCGTTCGGGAGACCCAGTACTTG.

In this sample, this clonotype turned up a few times. Possible read error: a much larger clone is one base away. The genes are TRBV20-1 and TRBJ2-7, with D possibly TRBD2 on 6 matching bases. The germline gives CDR1 DFQATT, CDR2 SNEGSKA (reference sequence). The CDR3 contains 13 residues. The CDR3 DNA reads as TGCAATGCTTACGGCGGGACCTCCTACGAGCAGTACTTC. Translated: CNAYGGTSYEQYF.

For this clonotype: An end of the junction does not agree with germline; a read error may underlie this. The chain employs TRBV11-2 and TRBJ1-3; no clear D gene. The CDR3 consists of 15 residues. Per germline, CDR1 SGHAT and CDR2 FQNNGV. In nucleotides, the CDR3 is TGTGCCAGCAACTTATCCACCGGCCGCTTGTACACCATATATTTT. Encoded protein: CASNLSTGRLYTIYF.

This clonotype was seen once. The junction shows a germline mismatch at one end, possibly a read error. The chain couples TRBV20-1 to TRBJ2-7; D is perhaps TRBD2 (6 bases). This CDR3 contains 17 residues. From germline, CDR1 is DFQATT and CDR2 SNEGSKA (reference sequence). DNA for the CDR3: TGCAGTGCTAGAGATGCGACAGCGGGTATAAGCTCCTACCAGCAGTACTTC. Translating gives CSARDATAGISSYQQYF.

The chain employs TRBV6-2 or TRBV6-3 and TRBJ1-1, with no clear D. The CDR3 runs to 17 residues. V was shortened by 2 bases and J by 11 bases, with 27 bases between the two germline ends. Looked up from germline, CDR1 is MNHEY and CDR2 is SVGEGT. The CDR3 DNA follows: TGTGCCAGCAGTTACGAAATGGGCGGACCAATGAACACTAATGCTTTCTTT. It translates to CASSYEMGGPMNTNAFF.

This clonotype has at least ten counts. V usage is TRBV6-6 and J usage is TRBJ2-7, with D unclear. Germline CDR1 MNHNY, CDR2 SVGAGI (reference sequence). The CDR3 sequence is 14 residues long. V was clipped by 5 bases and J by 0 bases, with 11 bases between them. CDR3: CASSLTQNSYEQYF. CDR3 DNA sequence: TGTGCCAGCAGTCTGACCCAGAACTCCTACGAGCAGTACTTC.

The V gene is TRBV11-2, the J gene TRBJ2-1; TRBD2 agrees at 13 bases. Germline V gene sequence: CDR1 SGHAT, CDR2 FQNNGV. V shed 5 bases, J shed 6 bases, and the junction held 4 bases outside the gene matches. The CDR3 consists of 15 residues. Here the CDR3 reads CASSKLAGGFNEQFF. CDR3 nucleotide sequence: TGTGCCAGCAGCAAACTAGCGGGGGGGTTCAATGAGCAGTTCTTC. Looking up the rest from reference TRBV11-2 and TRBJ2-1 gives the full variable domain: EAGVAQSPRYKIIEKRQSVAFWCNPISGHATLYWYQQILGQGPKLLIQFQNNGVVDDSQLPKDRFSAERLKGVDSTLKIQPAKLEDSAVYLCASSKLAGGFNEQFFGPGTRLTVL.

The chain links TRBV11-1 to TRBJ2-2, with D tentatively TRBD1 or TRBD2 (5 bases each). CDR1 and CDR2 from the germline V gene are SGHAT and FQDESV (reference sequence). The CDR3 is 15 residues long. V gave up 1 base and J gave up 9 bases, with 15 bases separating them. CDR3 sequence: CASSLVSRGGRELFF. For the CDR3, the DNA is TGTGCCAGCAGCTTAGTATCCCGGGGCGGCAGGGAGCTGTTTTTT.

Turning to this clonotype: The germline gene is not matched at one end of the junction; a read error may be the cause. The chain's CDR3 is CASSLSRTGVVGASF. In DNA, the CDR3 is TGTGCCAGCAGTTTATCCCGGACAGGGGTAGTTGGAGCTTCCTTT. This chain joins TRBV12-3 or TRBV12-4 and TRBJ1-1, with 9 bases lining up with TRBD1. The CDR3 is made up of 15 amino acids.

As regards this clonotype: At one end the junction does not follow the germline gene, possibly because of a read error. The chain has TRBV4-3 and TRBJ2-2; 8 bases fit TRBD2. The CDR3 is 16 amino acids. Per the germline V gene, CDR1 is LGHNA and CDR2 is YSLEER. The CDR3 DNA is TGCGTCAGCAGCCAAGCCCCTAGCGGGTACACAGGGGAGCTGTTTTTT. Translating gives CVSSQAPSGYTGELFF.

Worth noting for this clonotype: Just one base apart from a much larger clone, this may be a read error. V is TRBV4-3 and J is TRBJ2-1; 15 bases match TRBD2. The junction had 5 bases not matched to a gene; V was cut back by 1 base and J by 10 bases. The germline V gene has CDR1 LGHNA and CDR2 YSLEER. CDR3 length: 16 amino acids. Written as DNA, the CDR3 is TGCGCCAGCAGCCAAGTTGGGACTAGCGGGAGGATGGAGCAGTTCTTC. Protein product: CASSQVGTSGRMEQFF.

About this clonotype: Given a much more abundant clone one base away, this may be a read error. This chain joins TRBV20-1 and TRBJ1-5; D is perhaps TRBD1 (5 bases). Germline V gene sequence: CDR1 DFQATT, CDR2 SNEGSKA (reference sequence). This CDR3 comprises 13 residues. In nucleotides, the CDR3 is TGCAGTGCTAGTCAGGGCAGCAATCAGCCCAAGCATTTT. This sequence encodes CSASQGSNQPKHF.